This T cell receptor beta chain came from a study of shared clonotypes between healthy human individuals. The study's findings and limits: Only a few donors were included, so the genetic and exposure-history diversity represented was limited. When naive CD4 clonotypes were compared across four donors, around 5% were shared.

CD45RO-negative CD8 cells positively selected for CCR7 made up the naive population, which excluded terminally differentiated effector memory CD45RA+ cells. The donors were adults (healthy and HIV-negative) with no recent acute infections or vaccinations. CDR1 and CDR2 from the germline V gene are SGHDT and YYEEEE. V shed 0 bases, J shed 0 bases, and the junction held 7 bases outside the gene matches. This CDR3 is 17 amino acids long. Some clones are missing from TCRdb's copy, which holds only in-frame ones; the method was immunoSEQ multiplex PCR. Of millions of clones in the sample, about 95% were seen once. A note on this clone: The antigen remains unidentified.

This sequence was found in a man aged 18 to 30 in good health. The chain links TRBV5-6 to TRBJ1-1, with 8 bases identical to TRBD1. The sequencing sample was made of naive CD8+ T cells sorted from blood. Here the CDR3 DNA reads TGTGCCAGCAGCTTGGTCATCGGACAGGGCGTGAACACTGAAGCTTTCTTT. Residues: CASSLVIGQGVNTEAFF.